This TCR beta chain was identified in a study of cytomegalovirus exposure and HLA in healthy donors. On this clone itself: Its cognate antigen is unknown.

This PCR relied on a set of 60 Vbeta primers and 13 Jbeta primers. Libraries were prepared by immunoSEQ multiplex PCR; TCRdb keeps only in-frame clonotypes and omits some of them. The repertoire holds roughly 100,000 clones, with roughly 10% as singletons. Study-wide results and caveats: It was shown in a later analysis that HLA-associated TCR beta chains were more clonally expanded than other, equally common chains. Altogether, about 160 TCR beta chains were recorded as cytomegalovirus-associated. While the bulk of TCR sequences proved rare, some public TCRs turned up in many donors. About 87% or about 30% of the time was how often most TCR beta V segments were productive, according to an earlier analysis.

Trimming took off 2 bases at V and 8 bases at J, with 16 bases between the two ends. The V gene's germline CDR1 is SGHTS and CDR2 YDEGEE. The CDR3 is made up of 15 amino acids. The clonotype was recovered from a man between 45 and 60 years old in good health and CMV-seropositive. The chain employs TRBV5-8 and TRBJ1-4; a possible D gene is TRBD1 (6 bases). Material: PBMCs. The chain's CDR3 is CASSFMGQGKEKLFF. The CDR3 DNA sequence: TGTGCCAGCAGCTTTATGGGTCAGGGGAAAGAAAAACTGTTTTTT. Looking up the rest from reference TRBV5-8 and TRBJ1-4 gives the full variable domain: EAGVTQSPTHLIKTRGQQATLRCSPISGHTSVYWYQQALGLGLQFLLWYDEGEERNRGNFPPRFSGRQFPNYSSELNVNALELEDSALYLCASSFMGQGKEKLFFGSGTQLSVL.